The present entry profiles one T cell receptor beta chain with its context. The antigen is undetermined. These data originate in a study of blood T cells in healthy people across ages. Findings and caveats of the study: The donors' CMV status was not determined, possibly confounding changes in expanded clonotypes. Significant beta diversity loss was already apparent by age approximately 40, declining roughly linearly.

Germline V gene data show CDR1 as MGHDK and CDR2 as SYGVNS. After removal of 3 bases from V and 12 bases from J, the junction contained 8 bases not matched to a gene. The CDR3 is 13 residues long. Together with a sample-barcoded 5' primer, a J-beta primer mix was included in a second PCR lasting roughly 6 to 12 cycles. A 12-random-nucleotide template-switch adaptor tagged each cDNA molecule. Each CDR3 protein gets one entry after TCRdb re-called the 5' RACE reads with MiXCR. The sample holds about 1.4 million distinct CDR3 sequences, roughly 59% seen once. The V gene is TRBV25-1, the J gene TRBJ2-1; 7 positions match TRBD1. The source material was blood. The receptor's source is a man between 18 and 29 years old in good health. This CDR3 is CASSDRNRGGQFF. CDR3 sequence (DNA): TGTGCCAGCAGTGACCGAAACAGGGGTGGGCAGTTCTTC.